This T cell receptor beta chain was retrieved from a study of blood T cells in healthy people across ages (dated by TCRdb to the mid-2010s). Concerning the study at large: Template switching captured roughly one uniquely barcoded TCR beta cDNA molecule per two T cells in model experiments. The study measured age-related changes in TCR beta repertoire diversity using deep sequencing normalized with unique cDNA molecular identifiers. To avoid experimental bias, donors of different ages were randomly spread across the sequencing lanes. The donors were divided into four age groups: young (average around 16 years), middle-aged (about 39), aged (about 61) and long-lived (82). Two additional independent replicas of 1 million unique cDNA reads from the same blood draw were analyzed for two donors (one aged 18 to 30 and one aged 80 or older). Findings and caveats that apply to the study as a whole: Because donor CMV infection status was unknown, age-related changes in expanded clonotypes were potentially confounded. Since profiling was done on bulk unsorted PBMCs, naive and antigen-experienced compartments could not be conclusively compared. Observed TCR beta diversity per million T cells fell roughly linearly with age, and a significant reduction was already apparent by age around 40. Estimates of total diversity based on one million sequenced T cells were regarded as lower bounds and as underestimates. Compared with the aged group, the long-lived group had more naive CD4+ T cells, fewer expanded clones and increased TCR diversity, suggesting age selection. The percentage of naive T cells measured by flow cytometry correlated strongly with observed TCR beta diversity.

Systemically healthy Caucasian individuals from Russia, around 39 in total and aged about 6 to 95 years, were included as donors. Ten milliliters of peripheral blood were drawn from each donor into EDTA-treated Vacutainer tubes. Ficoll-Paque density-gradient centrifugation was used to isolate PBMCs, with at least 6 million per sample. Total RNA, at least 6 micrograms per sample, was extracted from PBMCs with Trizol reagent. For every donor, an aliquot of PBMCs went through flow cytometry to measure the percentages of naive CD45RAhigh/CD27high T cells. Here V drops 6 bases and J drops 5 bases, and the junction holds 6 bases not matched to any gene. The cysteine opens and the phenylalanine closes a CDR3 of 14 amino acids. Only the CDR3 DNA stays, 42 bases, in frame from base 1. The protocol used for the library was 5' RACE. Sequenced using an Illumina HiSeq 2500. A second PCR of about 6 to 12 cycles was run with a J-beta primer mix and a sample-barcoded 5' primer. A unique molecular identifier was introduced onto each TCR beta cDNA molecule by a template-switch 5' adaptor carrying 12 random nucleotides. At least 2.5 million CDR3-containing paired-end reads were obtained from each sample. First-strand cDNA synthesis was performed from all RNA using the Mint cDNA synthesis kit, with priming by a TRBC-specific oligonucleotide. Following uracil-DNA glycosylase treatment, all cDNA underwent a first 18-cycle PCR with the universal primers M1SS and BC2_uni_R. The paper's processing steps were these. For normalization, 1 million high-quality reads, each with a distinct molecular identifier, were randomly selected from each sample. Instead of being binned into consensus sequences, reads with shared molecular identifiers were discarded. MiTCR, run with a Q25 quality threshold and the strictest error-elimination algorithm, handled CDR3 identification, clonotype clustering and error correction. A nonparametric unseen species model with Euler transformation was used to estimate lower-bound total TCR beta diversity. TCRdb reanalyzed the raw reads on its own, using fastp at Q25 for trimming and MiXCR for clone calling, and kept in-frame beta chains. Each entry is one CDR3 protein sequence, shown with its most common DNA and genes. The V and J calls were not made by the authors but by TCRdb's processing. The sample profile shows 790,000 or so distinct CDR3 sequences; about half of them were found once. The ten most abundant clones make up over 15% of the sample.

Note on this clonotype: Its antigen is currently not known. No quality values exist for individual bases; no much larger clone is one base distant.

The chain couples TRBV12-3 or TRBV12-4 to TRBJ2-5; TRBD2 fits 10 bases in the junction. The TCR was taken from an elderly man in good health. The sequenced material came from blood. The CDR3 protein: CASRSAGGGETQYF. The DNA reads TGTGCCAGCAGATCAGCGGGAGGGGGGGAGACCCAGTACTTC.